The clone carrying this T cell receptor (beta chain) has ten or more counts. Its antigen is undetermined. The sample comes from a study of regulatory T cells in long-lasting Graves disease. Study-level findings and limits: The study found TRBV28, TRBJ1-2 and TRBJ2-5 favored in persistent disease. Shared public clonotypes totalled over 2,500 in persistent patients, compared with about 960 in new patients.

The V gene's germline CDR1 is SGHRS and CDR2 YFSETQ. This CDR3 is built from 15 residues. V gave up 0 bases and J gave up 6 bases; unmatched junction bases: 4. Time point indicated: newly diagnosed GD, antithyroid drugs for less than 3 months. PBMCs were the source of the RNA used for TCR sequencing. Through Arm-PCR of CDR3 regions and iRepertoire HTBI primers, TCR beta libraries were built. From the multiplex PCR reads, TCRdb called clonotypes with MiXCR, one entry per CDR3 protein. This sample has around 360,000 distinct CDR3 sequences, with 15% to 20% found just once. These data also featured in a second study, about T cells in Graves' hyperthyroidism and ophthalmopathy. From that study: Stable hyperthyroidism: no ophthalmopathy progression over 18 months of follow-up. When the TCR CDR3 underwent first-round RT-PCR, the HTBI primer set was used.

The sequence was obtained from a woman between 18 and 29 years old with Graves disease. This sample comprised peripheral blood mononuclear cells (PBMCs), obtained at new diagnosis, from a patient treated with antithyroid drugs. The chain joins TRBV5-1 to TRBJ2-2; 8 positions match TRBD1. CDR3 DNA: TGCGCCAGCAGCTTGGGGACAGGGCCCTCCGGGGAGCTGTTTTTT. This encodes CASSLGTGPSGELFF.